This T cell receptor beta chain is drawn from a study of cytomegalovirus exposure and HLA in healthy donors. Whole-study results and caveats: Association with HLA alleles at 0.05 false discovery rate was found for roughly 17,000 TCR beta sequences in a later analysis. V segments that were indistinguishable, TRBV6-2 and TRBV6-3 among them, were omitted from analysis. Judged likely to be a sequencing artifact was a cluster of highly shared sequence variants. The sole available immune exposure information was CMV serostatus.

Primers: 60 Vbeta forward and 13 Jbeta reverse. The repertoire was sequenced with immunoSEQ multiplex PCR; TCRdb's copy has only in-frame clones and lacks some. The sample includes approximately 180,000 clones, roughly four fifths of them seen just once. This clone was observed once. Its specificity is unknown. The V and J ends lost 6 bases and 0 bases, in that order; junction bases with no gene match: 5. The CDR3 spans 17 residues. The germline CDR1 and CDR2 sequences are SGHTA and FQGTGA. V gene TRBV7-3 combines with J gene TRBJ2-2, with 12 nucleotides matching TRBD2. This receptor was taken from a man aged 18-30 years in good health and CMV-seronegative. Sequencing was performed on PBMCs. The DNA of the CDR3 is TGTGCCAGCAGTTCCGGGACTAGCGGGCCGAACACCGGGGAGCTGTTTTTT. Translating it yields CASSSGTSGPNTGELFF.